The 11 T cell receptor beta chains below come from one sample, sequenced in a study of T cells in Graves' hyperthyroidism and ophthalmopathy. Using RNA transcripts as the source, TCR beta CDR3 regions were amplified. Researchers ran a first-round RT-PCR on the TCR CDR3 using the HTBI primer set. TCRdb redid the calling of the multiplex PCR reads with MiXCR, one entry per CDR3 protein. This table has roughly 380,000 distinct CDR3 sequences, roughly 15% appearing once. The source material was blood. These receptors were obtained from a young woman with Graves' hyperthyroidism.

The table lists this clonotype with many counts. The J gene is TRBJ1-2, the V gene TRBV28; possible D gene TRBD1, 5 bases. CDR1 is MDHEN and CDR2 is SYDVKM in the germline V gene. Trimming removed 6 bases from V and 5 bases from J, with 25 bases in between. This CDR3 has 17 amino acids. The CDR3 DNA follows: TGTGCCAGCAGGGACACGGCTCCCGCAGGGCTTCCTTATGGCTACACCTTC. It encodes CASRDTAPAGLPYGYTF.

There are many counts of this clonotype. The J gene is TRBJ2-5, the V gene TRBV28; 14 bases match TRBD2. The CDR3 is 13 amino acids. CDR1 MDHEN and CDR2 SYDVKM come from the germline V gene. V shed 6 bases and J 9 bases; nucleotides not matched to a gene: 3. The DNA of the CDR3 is TGTGCCAGCAGAACGACTAGCGGGAGGGCCCAGTACTTC. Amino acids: CASRTTSGRAQYF.

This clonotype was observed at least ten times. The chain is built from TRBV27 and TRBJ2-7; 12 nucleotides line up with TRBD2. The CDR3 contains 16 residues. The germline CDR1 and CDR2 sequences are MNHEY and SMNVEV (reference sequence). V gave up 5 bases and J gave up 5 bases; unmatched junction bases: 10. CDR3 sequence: CASSHLAGGPSDEQYF. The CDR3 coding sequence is TGTGCCAGCAGTCACCTAGCGGGAGGGCCGAGTGACGAGCAGTACTTC.

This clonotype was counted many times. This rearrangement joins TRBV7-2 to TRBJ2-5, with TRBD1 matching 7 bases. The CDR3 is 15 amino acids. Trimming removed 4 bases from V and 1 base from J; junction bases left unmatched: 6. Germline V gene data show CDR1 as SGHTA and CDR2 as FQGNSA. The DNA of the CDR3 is TGTGCCAGCAGCTCGATCACAGGGGTCCAAGAGACCCAGTACTTC. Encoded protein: CASSSITGVQETQYF.

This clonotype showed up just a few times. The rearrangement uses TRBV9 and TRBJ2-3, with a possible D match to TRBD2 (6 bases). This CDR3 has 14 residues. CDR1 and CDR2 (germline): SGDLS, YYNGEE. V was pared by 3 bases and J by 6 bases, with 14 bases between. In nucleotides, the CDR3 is TGTGCCAGCAGCGAATCGGGAGTGAGGGATACGCAGTATTTT. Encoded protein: CASSESGVRDTQYF. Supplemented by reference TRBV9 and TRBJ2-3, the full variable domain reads DSGVTQTPKHLITATGQRVTLRCSPRSGDLSVYWYQQSLDQGLQFLIQYYNGEERAKGNILERFSAQQFPDLHSELNLSSLELGDSALYFCASSESGVRDTQYFGPGTRLTVL.

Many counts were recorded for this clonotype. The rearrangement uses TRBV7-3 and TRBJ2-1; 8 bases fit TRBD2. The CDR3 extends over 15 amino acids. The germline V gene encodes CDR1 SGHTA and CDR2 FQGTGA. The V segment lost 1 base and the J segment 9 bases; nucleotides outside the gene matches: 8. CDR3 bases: TGTGCCAGCAGCTTAAAGAGCGGGAGTTGGAGTGAGCAGTTCTTC. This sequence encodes CASSLKSGSWSEQFF.

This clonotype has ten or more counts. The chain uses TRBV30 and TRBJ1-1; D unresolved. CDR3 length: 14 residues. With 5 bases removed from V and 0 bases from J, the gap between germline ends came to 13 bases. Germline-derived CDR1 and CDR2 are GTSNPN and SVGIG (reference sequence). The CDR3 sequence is CAWCKPHLNTEAFF. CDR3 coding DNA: TGTGCCTGGTGTAAACCACATCTGAACACTGAAGCTTTCTTT.

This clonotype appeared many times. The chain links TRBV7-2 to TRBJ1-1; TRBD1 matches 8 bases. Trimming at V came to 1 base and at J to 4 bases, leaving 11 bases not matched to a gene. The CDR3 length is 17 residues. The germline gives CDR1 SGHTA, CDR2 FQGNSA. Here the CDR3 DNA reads TGTGCCAGCAGCTTAGTTCAGGGGGCGAGTGCTCCCACTGAAGCTTTCTTT. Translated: CASSLVQGASAPTEAFF.

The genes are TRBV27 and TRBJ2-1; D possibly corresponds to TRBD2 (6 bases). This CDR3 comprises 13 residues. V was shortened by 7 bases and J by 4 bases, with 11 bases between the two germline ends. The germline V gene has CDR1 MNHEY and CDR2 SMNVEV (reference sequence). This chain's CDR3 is CASTGGEYNEQFF. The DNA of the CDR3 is TGTGCCAGCACCGGGGGTGAATACAATGAGCAGTTCTTC.

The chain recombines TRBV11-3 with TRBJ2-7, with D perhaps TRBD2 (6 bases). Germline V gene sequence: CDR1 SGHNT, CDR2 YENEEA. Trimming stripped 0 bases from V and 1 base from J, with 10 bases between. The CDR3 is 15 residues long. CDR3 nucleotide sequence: TGTGCCAGCAGCTTAGAGGCCGGGAGATCCTACGAGCAGTACTTC. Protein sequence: CASSLEAGRSYEQYF.

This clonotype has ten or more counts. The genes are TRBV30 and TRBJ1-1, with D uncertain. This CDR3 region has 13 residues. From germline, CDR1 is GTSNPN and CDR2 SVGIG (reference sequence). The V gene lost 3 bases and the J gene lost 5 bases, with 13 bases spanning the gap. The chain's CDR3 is CAWRDTFLTEAFF. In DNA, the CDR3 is TGTGCCTGGAGAGACACGTTCCTTACTGAAGCTTTCTTT.